Sequencing of this T cell receptor beta chain was carried out in a study of blood T cells in healthy people across ages. This clonotype was seen repeatedly, ten times or more. This CDR3 comprises 15 residues. From germline, CDR1 is MGHRA and CDR2 YSYEKL. V lost 1 base, J lost 12 bases, and 16 bases lay in between. The second PCR ran roughly 6 to 11 cycles with a sample-barcoded 5' primer and J-beta primers. In TCRdb, the 5' RACE reads were re-called with MiXCR into one record per CDR3 protein. The table has more than 650,000 distinct CDR3 sequences, under 30% seen once; the top ten hold 2.5% to 3.5%. This same sample was also taken into another study, of T cells of mothers and their children. From that study: Overlap in related mother-child pairs always slightly exceeded unrelated pairs, never significantly.

The specimen sequenced was blood. The V and J genes are TRBV4-1 and TRBJ2-6; the D is unclear. The sequence came from a boy aged 10-17 years in good health. The CDR3 loop is CASSQVVGTSVVLTF. Here the CDR3 DNA reads TGCGCCAGCAGCCAAGTCGTCGGCACCTCCGTCGTCCTGACTTTC.